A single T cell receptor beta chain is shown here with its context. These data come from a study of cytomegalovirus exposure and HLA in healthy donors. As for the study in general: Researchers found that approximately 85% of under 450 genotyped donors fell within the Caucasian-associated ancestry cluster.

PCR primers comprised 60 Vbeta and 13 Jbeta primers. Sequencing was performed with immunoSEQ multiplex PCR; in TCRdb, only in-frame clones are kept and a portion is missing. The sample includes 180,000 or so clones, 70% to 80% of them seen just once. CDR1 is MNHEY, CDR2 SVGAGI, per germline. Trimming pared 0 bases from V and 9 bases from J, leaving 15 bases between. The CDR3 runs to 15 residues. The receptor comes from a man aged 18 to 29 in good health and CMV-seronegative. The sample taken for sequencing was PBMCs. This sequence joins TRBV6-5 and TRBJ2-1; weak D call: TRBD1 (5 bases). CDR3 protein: CASSYSTQGKGEQFF. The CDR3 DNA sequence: TGTGCCAGCAGTTACTCGACTCAGGGTAAGGGTGAGCAGTTCTTC.